The 10 T cell receptor beta chains reported below all come from one sample, sequenced in a study of T cell repertoires in cytomegalovirus infection. These receptors' antigens are unknown. TCRdb passed the reads through MiXCR, listing each CDR3 protein once. The table has 700,000 to 900,000 distinct CDR3 sequences, approximately 32% seen once; the top ten hold under 15%. Sequences were derived from cultured CD8+ T cells from PBMCs, sampled from culture after CMV antigen stimulation. These receptors came from a human donor in good health (CMV status not recorded). Some clones in this sample may be carry-over from other donors' samples.

The chain couples TRBV29-1 to TRBJ1-2, with D unclear. This CDR3 region has 11 residues. Trimming removed 7 bases from V and 3 bases from J, with 9 bases in between. CDR1 is SQVTM, CDR2 ANQGSEA, per germline. The CDR3 coding sequence is TGCAGCGGCTGGGTAGACTATGGCTACACCTTC. It is translated as CSGWVDYGYTF.

The chain employs TRBV10-2 and TRBJ2-3; D is possibly TRBD1 (6 bases). V lost 11 bases, J lost 5 bases, and 14 bases lay in between. Germline lookup yields CDR1 WSHSY and CDR2 SAAADI. The CDR3 runs to 12 residues. The CDR3 loop is CASWGQGDTQYF. The DNA of the CDR3 is TGCGCCTCCTGGGGGCAGGGAGATACGCAGTATTTT.

This clonotype came up a few times. The J gene is TRBJ1-1, the V gene TRBV27, with no clear D. V dropped 1 base and J dropped 1 base, with 7 bases sitting between them. This CDR3 has 14 amino acids. In germline, CDR1 is MNHEY, CDR2 SMNVEV (reference sequence). CDR3 sequence (DNA): TGTGCCAGCAGTTTATGGGCGACGAACACTGAAGCTTTCTTT. As protein: CASSLWATNTEAFF.

V is TRBV7-9 and J is TRBJ2-3; D remains unclear. From germline, CDR1 is SEHNR and CDR2 FQNEAQ (reference sequence). Trimming took off 1 base at V and 6 bases at J, with 5 bases between the two ends. The CDR3 runs 12 residues. The CDR3 is CASSLGFDTQYF. The CDR3 DNA reads TGTGCCAGCAGCTTAGGATTCGATACGCAGTATTTT.

This clonotype showed up just a few times. This rearrangement joins TRBV11-2 to TRBJ2-2; a possible D gene is TRBD2 (5 bases). Germline CDR1 and CDR2: SGHAT and FQNNGV. The ends were cut back, 6 bases at V and 6 bases at J, with 17 bases in the middle. The CDR3 is 15 amino acids. The CDR3 sequence is CASSLIGLRAGELFF. In nucleotides, the CDR3 is TGTGCCAGCAGTCTCATAGGACTTAGGGCCGGGGAGCTGTTTTTT.

This clonotype was seen repeatedly, ten times or more. The chain uses TRBV27 and TRBJ2-5, with 8 nucleotides matching TRBD2. CDR1 and CDR2 from the germline V gene are MNHEY and SMNVEV (reference sequence). The CDR3 consists of 16 residues. Trimming at V came to 4 bases and at J to 0 bases, leaving 7 bases not matched to a gene. CDR3 sequence (DNA): TGTGCCAGCAGTTCGCTTAGCGGGGCCTACCAAGAGACCCAGTACTTC. Protein product: CASSSLSGAYQETQYF.

The rearrangement links TRBV6-6 to TRBJ1-1; 10 bases fit TRBD1. This CDR3 spans 13 amino acids. The ends lost 4 bases at V and 7 bases at J; junction bases unmatched: 3. Germline V gene sequence: CDR1 MNHNY, CDR2 SVGAGI (reference sequence). In DNA form, the CDR3 reads TGTGCCAGCAGTTGGGGACAGGGGTTTGAAGCTTTCTTT. It specifies CASSWGQGFEAFF.

The chain couples TRBV7-9 to TRBJ1-1; weak D call: TRBD1 (6 bases). The length of the CDR3 is 19 residues. Trimming left V 5 bases short and J 0 bases short, with 25 bases between. The V gene's germline CDR1 is SEHNR and CDR2 FQNEAQ (reference sequence). CDR3 coding DNA: TGTGCCAGCAGCGACCCAGGAGGTCCCGGGACACCGATGAACACTGAAGCTTTCTTT. Its translation: CASSDPGGPGTPMNTEAFF.

The V and J genes are TRBV6-5 and TRBJ1-6, with 8 nucleotides matching TRBD1. The CDR3 totals 17 residues. Germline lookup yields CDR1 MNHEY and CDR2 SVGAGI. Unmatched junction bases numbered 12, after V lost 6 bases and J lost 5 bases. The CDR3 loop is CASRLVSGGKDNSPLHF. As DNA, the CDR3 is TGTGCCAGCAGACTCGTTTCAGGGGGCAAGGATAATTCACCCCTCCACTTT.

This clonotype was seen a few times. CDR3 residues: CASLLSGTGSNQPQHF. The DNA for the CDR3 is TGTGCCAGCTTACTCTCCGGGACAGGTAGCAATCAGCCCCAGCATTTT. The gene calls are TRBV27 and TRBJ1-5; TRBD1 aligns across 8 bases. The CDR3 covers 16 residues. V dropped 8 bases and J dropped 0; count of bases not matched to a gene: 9. Germline assignment: CDR1 MNHEY and CDR2 SMNVEV (reference sequence).